These T cell receptor beta chains were read from a single sample in a study of post-analysis software for immune sequencing data. One entry per CDR3 protein results from TCRdb running MiXCR on the PCR reads. The sample records 750,000 to 950,000 distinct CDR3 sequences, roughly half being singletons. Sequencing was carried out using blood. The receptors come from a girl aged 10 to 17 with multiple sclerosis. CDR3s include the opening cysteine and the closing phenylalanine or tryptophan. The D gene is left open where the match is weak. Where a row states a size, it is once, few, many or the class of an expanded clone; other rows omit it.

J gene,clone size,V gene,D gene,CDR3 DNA,CDR3 protein
TRBJ1-2,-,TRBV20-1,TRBD1,TGCAGTGCTAGAGAGGGAACCGGGACAGCGGTTAGGGGCTACACTTTC,CSAREGTGTAVRGYTF
TRBJ2-3,few,TRBV9,TRBD2,TGTGCCAGCAGCGTAGAAATAAGAGCGGGAGGCACAGATACGCAGTATTTT,CASSVEIRAGGTDTQYF
TRBJ2-7,-,TRBV25-1,-,TGTGCCAGCAGTGAGCGGGACGAGCAGTACTTC,CASSERDEQYF
TRBJ2-3,-,TRBV5-5,-,TGTGCCAGCAGCTCCGGACTACCGTTGACAGATACGCAGTATTTT,CASSSGLPLTDTQYF
TRBJ2-5,-,TRBV24-1,TRBD2,TGTGCCGCCAGTGGGAATAGCGGGAGTCTACAAGAGACCCAGTACTTC,CAASGNSGSLQETQYF
TRBJ1-2,few,TRBV9,-,TGTGCCAGCAGTCTTGGACAGCTCAATCATGGCTACACCTTC,CASSLGQLNHGYTF
TRBJ2-1,-,TRBV3-1,TRBD2,TGTGCCAGCAGCCCGACTAGCGGGAGCCCCAGGTTCTTC,CASSPTSGSPRFF
TRBJ2-4,-,TRBV28,-,TGTGCCAGTGGTGAGGGGTCTCCCGGGATTCAGTACTTC,CASGEGSPGIQYF
TRBJ2-2,-,TRBV29-1,-,TGCAGCGTGGACCCCCGTGGAGGGGAGCTGTTTTTT,CSVDPRGGELFF
TRBJ2-6,-,TRBV5-1,-,TGCGCCAGCAGGCGCTGGCTAGGACACAGCTCTGGGGCCAACGTCCTGACTTTC,CASRRWLGHSSGANVLTF
TRBJ2-1,-,TRBV7-9,-,TGTGCCAGCAGCCTGAACCCTTCAGATGAGCAGTTCTTC,CASSLNPSDEQFF
TRBJ2-1,-,TRBV6-5,TRBD2,TGTGCCAGCAGTCGACTAGCGGGAGGCGCCGGCAATGAGCAGTTCTTC,CASSRLAGGAGNEQFF
TRBJ2-1,-,TRBV29-1,TRBD2,TGCAGCGGGACAGGGGAAGGACTAGCGGGGGGGCGATTCTACTACAATGAGCAGTTCTTC,CSGTGEGLAGGRFYYNEQFF
TRBJ1-4,-,TRBV5-1,TRBD1,TGCGCCAGCAGCTTGGCTGGACAGGGCGGTGAAAAACGGTTTTTT,CASSLAGQGGEKRFF
TRBJ2-7,-,TRBV20-1,-,TGCAGTGCTATGCGCGGGTCTACCTCCTACGAGCAGTACTTC,CSAMRGSTSYEQYF
TRBJ2-1,-,TRBV5-1,TRBD1,TGCGCCAGCAGCAACGGAGGGACAGGCGACTACAATGAGCAGTTCTTC,CASSNGGTGDYNEQFF
TRBJ2-7,few,TRBV29-1,TRBD1,TGCAGCGGCCGGGACAGCTTCTCCTACGAGCAGTACTTC,CSGRDSFSYEQYF
TRBJ2-7,once,TRBV5-6,TRBD1,TGTGCCAGCAGACACGGGACAGATAGCATTTTCTCCTACGAGCAGTACTTC,CASRHGTDSIFSYEQYF
TRBJ2-7,-,TRBV11-2,-,TGTGCCAGCAGCTTCTCTCACGGTAAATACGAGCAGTACTTC,CASSFSHGKYEQYF
TRBJ2-6,once,TRBV7-3,TRBD1,TGTGCCAGCAGCTCATTCGGACAGGGGGCGGCTGGGGCCAACGTCCTGACTTTC,CASSSFGQGAAGANVLTF
TRBJ1-1,-,TRBV29-1,-,TGCAGCGTTGACGGAACTACAGGATTCATGAACACTGAAGCTTTCTTT,CSVDGTTGFMNTEAFF
TRBJ2-5,-,TRBV7-6,-,TGTGCCAGCAGCGGGACCCCCGTGGAAGAGACCCAGTACTTC,CASSGTPVEETQYF
TRBJ2-7,-,TRBV29-1,-,TGCAGCGTCGAAGACCACACCAGGGGCGGTGAGCAGTACTTC,CSVEDHTRGGEQYF
TRBJ2-1,-,TRBV12-3/TRBV12-4,TRBD2,TGTGCCAGCACTCTGAGGCTAGCGGGGTCCAATGAGCAGTTCTTC,CASTLRLAGSNEQFF
TRBJ1-1,-,TRBV9,-,TGTGCCAGCAGCGAGGAAATAGGGTCTTCAGCTTTCTTT,CASSEEIGSSAFF
TRBJ2-1,-,TRBV7-6,TRBD2,TGTGCCAGCAGCTTAGCGGCGGCTAGCGGGAGGAACTTGGGGTACAATGAGCAGTTCTTC,CASSLAAASGRNLGYNEQFF
TRBJ2-1,-,TRBV5-1,-,TGCGCCAGCAGCAGGGGACCGTTCACCTACAATGAGCAGTTCTTC,CASSRGPFTYNEQFF
TRBJ2-3,-,TRBV29-1,-,TGCAGCGGCAGGGGAACTCTCCACACAGATACGCAGTATTTT,CSGRGTLHTDTQYF
TRBJ2-5,-,TRBV7-9,-,TGTGCCAGCAGCGACTACTTTGGGGGGCCTCAAGAGACCCAGTACTTC,CASSDYFGGPQETQYF
TRBJ2-4,-,TRBV12-3/TRBV12-4,TRBD1,TGTGCCAGCAGTTTCCGAGGGACAGGGGGAGACATTCAGTACTTC,CASSFRGTGGDIQYF
TRBJ1-2,-,TRBV7-9,-,TGTGCCAGCAGCGTAAAGATCCTCCCGGGCCCCCACTATGGCTACACCTTC,CASSVKILPGPHYGYTF
TRBJ2-7,-,TRBV20-1,-,TGCAGTGCTAGAGATTATCGGGCCGAGACCTACGAGCAGTACTTC,CSARDYRAETYEQYF
TRBJ1-2,-,TRBV7-9,-,TGTGCCAGCAGCCTAGCCCTATCAAAGGTGGACTATGGCTACACCTTC,CASSLALSKVDYGYTF
TRBJ2-1,-,TRBV19,-,TGTGCCAGTAGAGTGTCGGGAGCCATTTACAATGAGCAGTTCTTC,CASRVSGAIYNEQFF
TRBJ2-3,-,TRBV27,TRBD2,TGTGCCAGCAGCGACACCCTACTAGCGGATACGCAGTATTTT,CASSDTLLADTQYF
TRBJ2-1,-,TRBV29-1,-,TGCAGCGTTGGTTTGTACAATGAGCAGTTCTTC,CSVGLYNEQFF
TRBJ2-1,few,TRBV10-1,-,TGCGCCAGCAGTGAGTCGGCCTTGGATGAGCAGTTCTTC,CASSESALDEQFF
TRBJ2-2,-,TRBV7-6,-,TGTGCCAGCAGCTCGGGAACACCCGGGACTCGGTACACCGGGGAGCTGTTTTTT,CASSSGTPGTRYTGELFF
TRBJ2-7,-,TRBV11-2,TRBD1,TGTGCCAGCGGAAACATCCGGGACAGCTACGAGCAGTACTTC,CASGNIRDSYEQYF
TRBJ2-7,-,TRBV10-3,-,TGTGCCATCAGTGAGTCCGCGGCCTACGAGCAGTACTTC,CAISESAAYEQYF
TRBJ2-1,-,TRBV9,TRBD1,TGTGCCAGCAGCGCCCGGGACAGGGTAGGTGAGCAGTTCTTC,CASSARDRVGEQFF
TRBJ1-1,-,TRBV29-1,TRBD1,TGCAGCGTCCAGGGGGCGGACACTGAAGCTTTCTTT,CSVQGADTEAFF
TRBJ1-1,-,TRBV20-1,TRBD1,TGCAGTGCTCCAGGACAGGGTCCCGCTGAAGCTTTCTTT,CSAPGQGPAEAFF